This TCR beta chain was observed in a study of blood T cell repertoires in COVID-19. TCRdb's copy holds only in-frame clones and misses some; the assay was immunoSEQ multiplex PCR. The sample contains some 300,000 clones, roughly nine tenths of which appear only once. Germline lookup yields CDR1 ENHRY and CDR2 SYGVKD. Germline trimming cut 5 bases from V and 6 bases from J; bases unmatched to any gene: 10. The CDR3 contains 15 residues. Material: PBMCs or T cells enriched from blood (not recorded which). The V call is TRBV10-3, the J call TRBJ2-7; 10 nucleotides align to TRBD1. This clonotype was sampled from a woman aged 25 to 39 who had recovered from COVID-19. The CDR3 DNA reads TGTGCCATCAGTCCGAGACCGGGACAGGGGAGCGAGCAGTACTTC. This gives the protein CAISPRPGQGSEQYF.